This T cell receptor (beta chain) stems from a study of blood T cell repertoires in COVID-19. This clone was found many times. Between the trimmed V and J ends, which lost 0 bases and 5 bases, there was a span of 7 bases. Germline CDR1 reads SGHAT; CDR2 reads FQNNGV. The CDR3 contains 13 residues. This table comes from immunoSEQ multiplex PCR, and its TCRdb copy is limited to in-frame clones, with some not included. Of 130,000 or so clones in the sample, 75% to 90% were seen once. The origin of this receptor is a human donor in a cohort sampled during active COVID-19. Specimen: peripheral blood. The V call is TRBV11-2, the J call TRBJ1-1, with D hard to call. CDR3 amino acids: CASSLDLATEAFF. The CDR3, as DNA: TGTGCCAGCAGCTTAGATCTGGCAACTGAAGCTTTCTTT.